This T cell receptor beta chain was sequenced in a study of tumor and adjacent non-tumor tissue in lung cancer. The study's findings and limits: Patients with more diverse tumor TCRs had worse survival. Top 100 clones took a larger repertoire share in normal lung. Tumor tissue had significantly higher TCR diversity than normal lung.

For this clonotype: What it recognizes is unknown.

This sample's RNA came from whole unsorted tissue. V lost 8 bases to trimming and J lost 5 bases, with 13 bases between them. Germline CDR1 reads SQVTM; CDR2 reads ANQGSEA. The CDR3 is made up of 13 amino acids. The library came from three nested PCR rounds adapted from ARM-PCR protocols. In TCRdb, the multiplex PCR reads were re-called with MiXCR into one record per CDR3 protein. This sample has tens of thousands of distinct CDR3 sequences; around 77% occur once, and the top ten carry under 9.5%. J is TRBJ1-6 and V is TRBV29-1; no clear D. The clonotype was recovered from a woman between 40 and 55 years old with non-small cell lung cancer. Specimen: lung tumor tissue. CDR3 coding DNA: TGCAGCATTGCGTACAGCGATAATTCACCCCTCCACTTT. Amino acid sequence: CSIAYSDNSPLHF.